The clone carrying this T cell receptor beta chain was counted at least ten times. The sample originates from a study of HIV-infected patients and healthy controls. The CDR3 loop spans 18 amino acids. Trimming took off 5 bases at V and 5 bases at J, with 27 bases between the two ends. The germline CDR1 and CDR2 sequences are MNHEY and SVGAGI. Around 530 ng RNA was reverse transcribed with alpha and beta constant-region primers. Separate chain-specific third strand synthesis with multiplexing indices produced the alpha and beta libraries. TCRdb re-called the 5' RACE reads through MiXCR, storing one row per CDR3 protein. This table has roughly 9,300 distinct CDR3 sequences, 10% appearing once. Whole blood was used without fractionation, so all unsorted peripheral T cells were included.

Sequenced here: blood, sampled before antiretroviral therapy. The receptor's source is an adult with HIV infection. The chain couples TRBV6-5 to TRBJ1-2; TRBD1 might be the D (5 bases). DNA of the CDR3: TGTGCCAGCAGTCCCATCCCGGGACCGGGTTATCGTCCGTATGGCTACACCTTC. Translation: CASSPIPGPGYRPYGYTF.